Reported below is one T cell receptor (beta chain). The antigen this receptor binds is unknown. The sample holds no much larger clone one base away, and base qualities are not on file. Each PCR received spiked-in synthetic TCR analog templates so that absolute template abundance could be estimated from read counts. The immunoSEQ assay used bias-controlled V and J gene primers to amplify TCRbeta CDR3 regions from genomic DNA. Rearranged TCRbeta segments were sequenced at approximately 20X coverage. The published analysis was carried out like this. Clustering was used to correct sequencing errors, and CDR3s were annotated against IMGT so that V, D and J genes could be assigned. Downstream analyses used only productive TCRbeta rearrangements, leaving out any out-of-frame or stop-codon sequences. Clonality was computed as one minus Shannon entropy normalized by the log of the number of unique productive sequences. Clones differing between time points or between blood and tumor were identified by Fisher's exact test with Benjamini-Hochberg correction at adjusted p below 0.01. Here the immuneACCESS table is served through TCRdb, limited to in-frame sequences with V and J called. Missing clones are a known gap in these copies; in checked studies unresolved V genes cover under half, and the rest lacks a known reason. V, J and clone size are taken as reported in that table, and D and trimming were inferred from the DNA itself. For this sample there are 72,000 or so clones; approximately 86% appear just once. About 15% of the sample is held by the ten biggest clonotypes.

The time point label here, explained by the study, means: pretreatment peripheral blood. The cohort comprised around 31 patients with locally advanced or metastatic urothelial carcinoma treated at Memorial Sloan Kettering on a trial protocol. Peripheral blood mononuclear cells were collected from each patient pretreatment and during treatment, giving between 1 and 8 total time points per patient. The Qiagen DNeasy Blood extraction kit was used to purify genomic DNA from total PBMCs and tumor samples. PBMCs were collected pretreatment and during treatment, and were isolated and stored as previously described. This specimen comes from a study of PD-L1 blockade in urothelial cancer (dated by TCRdb to about 2017). Turning to the overall study: Every patient began therapy around 2014 and was given atezolizumab 1,200 mg intravenously every 3 weeks. About 85% of the 29 patients were males with bladder-origin urothelial cancer, and about 65% of the 29 reported a prior smoking history. An ECOG performance status of 0 or 1 was recorded for the patients, and 0 to 3 prior chemotherapy regimens had been received by the patients. Blood samples were analyzed at 3 weeks after treatment start (second dose) and at 6 weeks after treatment start. A median of around 150,000 T cells and 85,000 or so unique TCRs was obtained from blood samples, and a median clonality of around 0.08 was observed. The study was an exploratory multi-omic analysis of somatic, immune and clinical correlates of response to PD-L1 blockade with atezolizumab in urothelial cancer. Pretreatment tumor samples, along with matched peripheral blood serially collected before and after atezolizumab treatment, were subjected to TCR sequencing. Progression-free survival longer than 6 months counted as durable clinical benefit, and TCR features were additionally tested against both progression-free and overall survival. In the same patients, whole exome sequencing and RNA sequencing of pretreatment tumors were performed in addition to TCR sequencing. Fewer than ten patients reached durable clinical benefit, while 20 patients did not. Around 30 patients had pretreatment blood TCR-seq, about 24 had at least one posttreatment blood collection, and about 24 had tumor TCR-seq.

The research as a whole found: Improved progression-free and overall survival was found to be associated with pretreatment peripheral blood TCR clonality below the median. Greater expansion of tumor-associated TCR clones in peripheral blood 3 weeks after the start of treatment was observed in patients with durable benefit (n ≈ 22, p = 0.022). Because the sample size was small (n ≈ 27) and many exploratory analyses were performed, the results are intended to be hypothesis-generating.

The TCR was taken from a man between 60 and 70 years old with urothelial cancer. The specimen comprised PBMCs, sampled around atezolizumab (anti-PD-L1) treatment.

The nucleotide sequence reads as follows: TGTGCCACCAGCAGACCGTCGCAGTACAGAGAAAAACTGTTTTTT. Its translation reads: CATSRPSQYREKLFF. In this chain, TRBV15 is recombined with TRBJ1-4; the D gene identity is not certain. CDR3 length: 15 amino acids, cysteine to phenylalanine. The entry retains the CDR3 DNA only, 45 bases that are in frame from base 1. The germline V gene (reference sequence) specifies LNHNV as CDR1 and YYDKDF as CDR2. V is pared back by 2 bases and J by 8 bases, with 15 bases lying between the germline termini.